This T cell receptor beta chain was sequenced in a study of blood T cell repertoires in COVID-19. Per the original methods: Estimation of nucleated cell counts relied on the amplification of reference gene primers. The data were produced by immunoSEQ multiplex PCR, yet TCRdb's version contains in-frame clones alone and is incomplete. Clone size and the V and J calls come from that table; the DNA yielded D and trimming. The sample holds 150,000 to 200,000 clones, approximately 83% seen once. Participant ages covered roughly 18 to 89 years across 25 or so US areas. The J segment lost 14 bases and the V segment lost 7 bases, leaving 15 bases of the junction unmatched. This CDR3 contains 14 residues. Germline V gene sequence: CDR1 ENHRY, CDR2 SYGVKD.

The chain uses TRBV10-3 and TRBJ2-1; TRBD1 matches at 9 bases. The origin of this receptor is a woman aged 55-70 years who had recovered from COVID-19. The sequenced sample was PBMCs or T cells enriched from blood (not recorded which). In nucleotides, the CDR3 is TGTGCCATCAATCAGGGGACAGGGACATTTAGGAAGTTCTTC. Translation: CAINQGTGTFRKFF.